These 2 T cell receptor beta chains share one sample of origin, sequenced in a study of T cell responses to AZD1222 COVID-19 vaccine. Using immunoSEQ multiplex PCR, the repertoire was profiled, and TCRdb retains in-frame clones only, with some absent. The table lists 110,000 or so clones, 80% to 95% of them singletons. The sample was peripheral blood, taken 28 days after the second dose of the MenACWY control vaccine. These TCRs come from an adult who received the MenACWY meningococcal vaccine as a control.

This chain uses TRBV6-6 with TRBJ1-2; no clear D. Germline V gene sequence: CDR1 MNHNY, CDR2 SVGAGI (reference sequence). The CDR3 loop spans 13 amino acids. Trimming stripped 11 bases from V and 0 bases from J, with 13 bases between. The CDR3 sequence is CASAYGSNYGYTF. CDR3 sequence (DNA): TGTGCCTCAGCCTACGGGTCTAACTATGGCTACACCTTC.

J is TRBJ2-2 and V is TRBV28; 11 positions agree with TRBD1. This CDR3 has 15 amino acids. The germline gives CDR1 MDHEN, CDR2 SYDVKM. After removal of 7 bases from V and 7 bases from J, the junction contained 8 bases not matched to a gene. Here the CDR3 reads CASIHPGTGGGELFF. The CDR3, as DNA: TGTGCCAGCATTCACCCCGGGACAGGGGGCGGGGAGCTGTTTTTT.